This T cell receptor beta chain was captured by sequencing in a study of identical twins (TCRdb year 2016). Background on the whole study: TCR alpha and beta repertoires from monozygotic twins, unrelated adults of various ages and cord blood were deep-sequenced to test whether fetal clonotypes persist. Replicate twin experiments were performed at different times using different library preparation protocols to rule out contamination.

Only healthy Caucasian donors were included. The researchers also sequenced three unrelated adults who were not twins: a male aged 18 to 30, a male aged 50 to 59, and a female aged 50 to 59. Miltenyi CD45RO+ enrichment and human naive T-cell isolation kits were used to isolate memory (CD45RO+) and naive T cells from PBMC. As for this clonotype: Its antigen remains unidentified. Base qualities are missing; no much larger clone stands one base away.

As encoded in the germline V gene (reference sequence), CDR1 is SGHKS while CDR2 is YYEKEE. Germline trimming: 4 bases from V, 3 bases from J; junction bases outside gene matches: 13. From its cysteine to its phenylalanine, the CDR3 spans 17 amino acids. Of all the DNA, just the CDR3 is kept, 51 bases in frame from base 1. The library relied on 5' RACE. Sequencing was performed on an Illumina HiSeq 2000. Template switching introduced a universal primer binding site; the final cDNA contained a unique molecular identifier, enabling accurate counting of TCR cDNA molecules. First-strand cDNA for TCR alpha and beta chains was synthesized from specific primers in the conserved constant-segment region. To control for contamination, every cDNA library was double barcoded, receiving both a SMART-Mk sample barcode and Illumina barcodes. TruSeq adapter sequences along with Illumina sample barcodes were introduced in two successive PCR steps. The Illumina HiSeq platform was used with custom primers to sequence TCR alpha and beta cDNA libraries. The original pipeline was this. MiGEC was used to process raw reads and extract unique molecular identifiers, and MiXCR was used to find CDR3 positions. Recombination models were inferred per individual with the repgenHMM and IGoR tools using an EM algorithm. The analysis of shared clonotypes was done with the tcR package in R, with sharing normalized by the product of cloneset sizes. Out-of-frame nonproductive sequences were analyzed to study raw recombination free of thymic and clonal selection effects. TCRdb itself trimmed the public reads at Q25 with fastp, ran MiXCR and retained productive beta chains. Each CDR3 protein gets just one entry, which takes the most common genes and DNA from the rows behind it. The V and J calls here are based on TCRdb, not the publication. Within this sample are a few hundred thousand distinct CDR3 sequences, with around 18% of them counted one time only. 9.5% to 15% of the sample is taken by the ten largest.

General study outcomes and caveats: Abundant cord blood beta clonotypes carried fewer insertions; young adult naive repertoires showed a weaker similar trend, while memory repertoires showed none. Compared with coincidental sharing between unrelated individuals, out-of-frame TCR alpha sequences shared between twins showed an excess of sequences with low generation probability. Recombination models systematically underestimated out-of-frame TCR alpha sharing in monozygotic twins but agreed with sharing between unrelated individuals. Because the same donors could not be followed over many years, the conclusions relied on cross-sectional statistical analysis. A weaker excess of twin sharing was found in beta out-of-frame sequences because the signal-to-noise ratio was lowered by fewer shared sequences. Invariant T cells such as MAIT and iNKT could partly confound zero-insertion analyses, although diverse VJ usage argued against such confounding for most clonotypes.

This TCR derives from a man aged 50 or older in good health. Source material: naive T cells sorted from blood. Sample cell subset or site, as interpreted from the label and publication: cells isolated with a human naive T-cell isolation kit. The sequence links TRBV5-5 to TRBJ1-1; TRBD1 agrees with 9 junctional bases. The nucleotide sequence is TGTGCCAGCAGCCCTGGACAGGGGTTTACGGCGGACACTGAAGCTTTCTTT. This yields the protein CASSPGQGFTADTEAFF.